The rows below give T cell receptor beta chains drawn from one sample of a study of blood T cell repertoires in COVID-19. Some clones are missing from TCRdb's copy, which holds only in-frame ones; the method was immunoSEQ multiplex PCR. Of over 150,000 clones in the sample, about 86% were seen once. The sequenced sample consisted of peripheral blood. Source of these receptors: a woman aged 70-85 years with COVID-19, enrolled during active disease. The CDR3 runs from the conserved cysteine through the conserved F or W. Fields, in order: V gene, clone size, J gene, D gene, CDR3 DNA, CDR3 protein. The D gene is left open where the match is weak. Expanded clones are given a class, and other clones once, few, many or no size at all.

>TRBV28|NA|TRBJ2-3|TRBD2
TGTGCCAGCAGTAGCGGGGGGGCACCGGCAGCAGATACGCAGTATTTT
CASSSGGAPAADTQYF
>TRBV28|NA|TRBJ2-7|NA
TGTGCCAGCAGTTTTGATCCGGGACTCTACGAGCAGTACTTC
CASSFDPGLYEQYF
>TRBV10-3|NA|TRBJ2-2|NA
TGTGCCCACTCGACAGGAAACACCGGGGAGCTGTTTTTT
CAHSTGNTGELFF
>TRBV14|NA|TRBJ1-2|NA
TGTGCCAGCAGCCGGGAGAGACCGGGCGTTGGAGGCTACACCTTC
CASSRERPGVGGYTF
>TRBV20-1|NA|TRBJ2-1|NA
TGCAGTGCTAGATTTAACTCTGAGCAGTTCTTC
CSARFNSEQFF
>TRBV12-3/TRBV12-4|NA|TRBJ2-3|NA
TGTGCCAGCAGATCCTTCACAGATACGCAGTATTTT
CASRSFTDTQYF
>TRBV6-5|once|TRBJ2-1|TRBD2
TGTGCCAGCAGTTACTCGACTAGCGGGGCCTACAATGAGCAGTTCTTC
CASSYSTSGAYNEQFF
>TRBV24-1|NA|TRBJ2-5|NA
TGTGCCACCAGTGATCCCCGGGACATAGAGACCCAGTACTTC
CATSDPRDIETQYF
>TRBV5-4|NA|TRBJ2-7|TRBD2
TGTGCCAGCAGCTTGGGTTTGACGGGAGGGCCTTCTAACTACGAGCAGTACTTC
CASSLGLTGGPSNYEQYF
>TRBV11-3|NA|TRBJ2-5|NA
TGTGCCAGCAGCTCCACTGCGACAGAAGAGACCCAGTACTTC
CASSSTATEETQYF
>TRBV15|few|TRBJ2-1|NA
TGTGCCACCAGCTCGCAGGGCGGGGGCATGGGCAATGAGCAGTTCTTC
CATSSQGGGMGNEQFF
>TRBV9|NA|TRBJ2-2|NA
TGTGCCAGCAGCCGACAGGTCCCTTCTGTCGGAACCGGGGAGCTGTTTTTT
CASSRQVPSVGTGELFF
>TRBV28|NA|TRBJ1-1|NA
TGTGCCAGCAGTTTGGGTAGGCGGGTCACTGAAGCTTTCTTT
CASSLGRRVTEAFF
>TRBV7-3|NA|TRBJ2-5|TRBD2
TGTGCCAGCAGCAGGGGACTAGCGGGAGTATTCCAAGAGACCCAGTACTTC
CASSRGLAGVFQETQYF
>TRBV19|NA|TRBJ1-5|TRBD1
TGTGCCAGTACCAACCCCGGTCAGGGGGGAAGGGCCCAGCATTTT
CASTNPGQGGRAQHF
>TRBV11-3|once|TRBJ2-2|TRBD2
TGTGCCAGCAGCTACAATCCTAGCGGGAGTGGCGGGGAGCTGTTTTTT
CASSYNPSGSGGELFF
>TRBV29-1|once|TRBJ2-1|NA
TGCAGTTCTGGCAACAATGAGCAGTTCTTC
CSSGNNEQFF
>TRBV30|NA|TRBJ1-4|NA
TGTGCCTGGAGTCCCCTGGGACTCCCTGATGAAAAACTGTTTTTT
CAWSPLGLPDEKLFF